Listed below are T cell receptor beta chains from one sample, sequenced in a study of technical replicates of blood from a few donors. The protocol was immunoSEQ multiplex PCR, while the TCRdb copy is restricted to in-frame clones and leaves out a portion. The table shows about 70,000 clones, with just under 95% occurring only once. Sequenced material: T cells isolated from PBMCs. All receptors come from a human donor in good health. Each CDR3 is given with its conserved first and last residue. Each record gives: J gene, D gene, CDR3 length, V gene, clone size, CDR3 protein, CDR3 DNA. D genes are given only for firm matches. Rows give clone size only sometimes, using once, few, many, or a class for an expanded clone.

j_gene: TRBJ2-7; d_gene: TRBD1; len: 13; v_gene: TRBV29-1; abundance: -; CDR3aa: CSAEPQTGDEQYF; CDR3nt: TGCAGCGCGGAACCCCAAACAGGGGACGAGCAGTACTTC
j_gene: TRBJ2-7; d_gene: TRBD1; len: 14; v_gene: TRBV9; abundance: -; CDR3aa: CASTRDSSSYEQYF; CDR3nt: TGTGCCAGCACCCGGGACAGCAGCTCCTACGAGCAGTACTTC
j_gene: TRBJ1-6; d_gene: TRBD1; len: 17; v_gene: TRBV7-9; abundance: -; CDR3aa: CASSLYRGRAYNSPLHF; CDR3nt: TGTGCCAGCAGCTTATACAGGGGGCGCGCCTATAATTCACCCCTCCACTTT
j_gene: TRBJ2-1; d_gene: TRBD2; len: 15; v_gene: TRBV5-1; abundance: -; CDR3aa: CASSFLLAGGEEQFF; CDR3nt: TGCGCCAGCAGCTTTCTACTAGCGGGAGGAGAGGAGCAGTTCTTC
j_gene: TRBJ2-7; d_gene: TRBD2; len: 15; v_gene: TRBV5-4; abundance: -; CDR3aa: CASRAGTSGSGEQYF; CDR3nt: TGTGCCAGCAGAGCGGGGACTAGCGGGAGCGGCGAGCAGTACTTC
j_gene: TRBJ2-7; d_gene: -; len: 15; v_gene: TRBV4-1; abundance: -; CDR3aa: CASSQGLSTGYEQYF; CDR3nt: TGCGCCAGCAGCCAGGGCTTGTCGACAGGATACGAGCAGTACTTC
j_gene: TRBJ2-7; d_gene: -; len: 14; v_gene: TRBV11-2; abundance: -; CDR3aa: CASSLGSRVGEQYF; CDR3nt: TGTGCCAGCAGCTTAGGTTCCAGGGTGGGAGAGCAGTACTTC
j_gene: TRBJ1-5; d_gene: -; len: 17; v_gene: TRBV28; abundance: -; CDR3aa: CASSLGSGSQFNQPQHF; CDR3nt: TGTGCCAGCAGTTTGGGGTCGGGGTCTCAGTTCAATCAGCCCCAGCATTTT
j_gene: TRBJ2-2; d_gene: TRBD1; len: 17; v_gene: TRBV18; abundance: once; CDR3aa: CASSPPTGTGPPGELFF; CDR3nt: TGTGCCAGCTCACCCCCGACCGGGACAGGGCCACCCGGGGAGCTGTTTTTT
j_gene: TRBJ2-3; d_gene: -; len: 16; v_gene: TRBV5-4; abundance: -; CDR3aa: CASSRAGWGESDTQYF; CDR3nt: TGTGCCAGCAGCCGTGCGGGGTGGGGGGAGTCAGATACGCAGTATTTT
j_gene: TRBJ2-5; d_gene: TRBD2; len: 13; v_gene: TRBV28; abundance: -; CDR3aa: CASSTGLEETQYF; CDR3nt: TGTGCCAGCAGCACCGGACTAGAAGAGACCCAGTACTTC
j_gene: TRBJ2-7; d_gene: TRBD1; len: 15; v_gene: TRBV28; abundance: -; CDR3aa: CASSLGGQGFKVQYF; CDR3nt: TGTGCCAGCAGTTTAGGGGGACAGGGGTTTAAGGTGCAGTACTTC
j_gene: TRBJ1-2; d_gene: TRBD1; len: 17; v_gene: TRBV11-3; abundance: -; CDR3aa: CASSLEWGSGQNYGYTF; CDR3nt: TGTGCCAGCAGCTTAGAGTGGGGGTCGGGACAGAACTATGGCTACACCTTC
j_gene: TRBJ2-7; d_gene: TRBD1; len: 17; v_gene: TRBV6-1; abundance: -; CDR3aa: CASSEGRLRDSDYEQYF; CDR3nt: TGTGCCAGCAGTGAAGGGCGTCTCCGGGACAGCGATTACGAGCAGTACTTC
j_gene: TRBJ2-6; d_gene: -; len: 17; v_gene: TRBV5-1; abundance: -; CDR3aa: CASSLGTAPRGANVLTF; CDR3nt: TGCGCCAGCAGCTTGGGCACAGCCCCTCGCGGGGCCAACGTCCTGACTTTC
j_gene: TRBJ2-2; d_gene: -; len: 14; v_gene: TRBV10-3; abundance: -; CDR3aa: CAIAGLSGTGELFF; CDR3nt: TGTGCCATCGCGGGGTTGAGTGGCACCGGGGAGCTGTTTTTT
j_gene: TRBJ2-3; d_gene: TRBD2; len: 17; v_gene: TRBV4-1; abundance: once; CDR3aa: CASSSGGAGGNTDTQYF; CDR3nt: TGCGCCAGCAGCTCAGGGGGAGCGGGAGGGAACACAGATACGCAGTATTTT
j_gene: TRBJ2-5; d_gene: TRBD1; len: 15; v_gene: TRBV6-5; abundance: -; CDR3aa: CASSNTDNRGETQYF; CDR3nt: TGTGCCAGCAGCAATACCGACAACAGGGGAGAGACCCAGTACTTC
j_gene: TRBJ1-2; d_gene: -; len: 16; v_gene: TRBV5-8; abundance: once; CDR3aa: CASSPRQPLLNYGYTF; CDR3nt: TGTGCCAGCAGCCCCAGACAGCCACTTCTTAACTATGGCTACACCTTC
j_gene: TRBJ1-1; d_gene: -; len: 15; v_gene: TRBV5-1; abundance: -; CDR3aa: CASTKGGEGNTEAFF; CDR3nt: TGCGCCAGCACGAAGGGGGGGGAGGGGAACACTGAAGCTTTCTTT
j_gene: TRBJ2-7; d_gene: TRBD2; len: 15; v_gene: TRBV5-5; abundance: -; CDR3aa: CASSYLAGGPYEQYF; CDR3nt: TGTGCCAGCAGCTATTTAGCGGGAGGGCCCTACGAGCAGTACTTC
j_gene: TRBJ1-4; d_gene: -; len: 17; v_gene: TRBV28; abundance: once; CDR3aa: CASSPTWDSATNEKLFF; CDR3nt: TGTGCCAGCAGCCCGACCTGGGACTCGGCAACTAATGAAAAACTGTTTTTT
j_gene: TRBJ2-7; d_gene: TRBD2; len: 16; v_gene: TRBV5-1; abundance: -; CDR3aa: CASSLGPQRGPVEQYF; CDR3nt: TGCGCCAGCAGCTTGGGCCCCCAGCGGGGGCCCGTGGAGCAGTACTTC
j_gene: TRBJ2-5; d_gene: TRBD2; len: 16; v_gene: TRBV5-1; abundance: once; CDR3aa: CASSLQLTSGQETQYF; CDR3nt: TGCGCCAGCAGCTTACAACTGACTAGCGGCCAAGAGACCCAGTACTTC
j_gene: TRBJ2-7; d_gene: -; len: 12; v_gene: TRBV6-5; abundance: -; CDR3aa: CATRTISYEQYF; CDR3nt: TGTGCCACTCGGACAATCTCCTACGAGCAGTACTTC
j_gene: TRBJ1-4; d_gene: TRBD1; len: 14; v_gene: TRBV6-1; abundance: -; CDR3aa: CASSPGQGREKLFF; CDR3nt: TGTGCCAGCAGTCCGGGACAGGGTCGCGAAAAACTGTTTTTT
j_gene: TRBJ2-7; d_gene: -; len: 14; v_gene: TRBV10-2; abundance: once; CDR3aa: CASSLSNPQDEQYF; CDR3nt: TGCGCCAGCAGCTTATCAAATCCTCAGGACGAGCAGTACTTC
j_gene: TRBJ1-5; d_gene: -; len: 14; v_gene: TRBV11-2; abundance: once; CDR3aa: CASSLGGGGQPQHF; CDR3nt: TGTGCCAGCAGCTTGGGTGGGGGCGGCCAGCCCCAGCATTTT
j_gene: TRBJ2-1; d_gene: -; len: 15; v_gene: TRBV10-1; abundance: -; CDR3aa: CASSESRPFGDEQFF; CDR3nt: TGCGCCAGCAGTGAGTCCAGACCCTTCGGGGATGAGCAGTTCTTC
j_gene: TRBJ2-5; d_gene: -; len: 16; v_gene: TRBV7-9; abundance: -; CDR3aa: CASSDPGERAGETQYF; CDR3nt: TGTGCCAGCAGCGACCCGGGGGAGAGGGCGGGGGAGACCCAGTACTTC
j_gene: TRBJ2-5; d_gene: TRBD1; len: 15; v_gene: TRBV27; abundance: -; CDR3aa: CASSLRTGPLKTQYF; CDR3nt: TGTGCCAGCAGTTTGAGGACAGGCCCGCTCAAGACCCAGTACTTC
j_gene: TRBJ2-5; d_gene: TRBD2; len: 14; v_gene: TRBV9; abundance: -; CDR3aa: CASSAWTSQETQYF; CDR3nt: TGTGCCAGCAGCGCATGGACTAGTCAAGAGACCCAGTACTTC